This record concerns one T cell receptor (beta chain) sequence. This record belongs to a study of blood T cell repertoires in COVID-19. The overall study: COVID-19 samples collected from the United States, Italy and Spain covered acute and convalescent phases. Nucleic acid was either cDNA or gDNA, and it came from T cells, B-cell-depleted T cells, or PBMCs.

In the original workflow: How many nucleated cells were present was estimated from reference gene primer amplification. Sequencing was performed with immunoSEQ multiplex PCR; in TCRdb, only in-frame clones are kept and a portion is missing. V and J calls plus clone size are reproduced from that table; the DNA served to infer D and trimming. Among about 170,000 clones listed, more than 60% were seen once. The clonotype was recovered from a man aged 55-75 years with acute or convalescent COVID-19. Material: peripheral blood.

CDR3 nucleotide sequence: TGTGCCAGAATACCGGGACAGGGTACTTTGAGCTCCTACGAGCAGTACTTC. This sequence encodes CARIPGQGTLSSYEQYF. This rearrangement joins TRBV21-1 to TRBJ2-7; the listed D gene, TRBD1, was not tested against the DNA. TRBV21-1 is noted as a pseudogene. This CDR3 spans 17 amino acids.